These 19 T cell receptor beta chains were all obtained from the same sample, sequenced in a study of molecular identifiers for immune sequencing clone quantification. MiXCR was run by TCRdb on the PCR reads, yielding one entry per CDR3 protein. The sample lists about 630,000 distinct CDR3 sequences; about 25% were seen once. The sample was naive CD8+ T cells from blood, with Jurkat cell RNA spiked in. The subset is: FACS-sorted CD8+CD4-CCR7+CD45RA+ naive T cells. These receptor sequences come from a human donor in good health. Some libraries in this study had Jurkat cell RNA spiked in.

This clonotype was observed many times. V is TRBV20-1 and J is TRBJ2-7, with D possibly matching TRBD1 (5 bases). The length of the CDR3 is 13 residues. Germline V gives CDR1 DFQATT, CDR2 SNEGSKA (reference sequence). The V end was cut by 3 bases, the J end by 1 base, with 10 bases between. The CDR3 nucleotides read TGCAGTGCTAGGCTAGACAGTTCCTACGAGCAGTACTTC. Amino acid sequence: CSARLDSSYEQYF.

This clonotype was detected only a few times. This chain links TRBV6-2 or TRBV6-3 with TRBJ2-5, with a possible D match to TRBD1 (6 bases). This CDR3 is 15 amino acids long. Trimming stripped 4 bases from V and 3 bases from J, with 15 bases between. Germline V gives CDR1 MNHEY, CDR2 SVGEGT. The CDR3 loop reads CASSSTGLREETQYF. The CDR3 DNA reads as TGTGCCAGCAGTTCCACAGGGCTTCGGGAAGAGACCCAGTACTTC.

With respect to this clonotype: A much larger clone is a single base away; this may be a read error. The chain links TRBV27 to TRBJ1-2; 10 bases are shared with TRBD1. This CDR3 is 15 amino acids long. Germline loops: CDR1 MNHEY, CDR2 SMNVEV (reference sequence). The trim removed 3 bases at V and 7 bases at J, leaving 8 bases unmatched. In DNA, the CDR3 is TGTGCCAGCAGTTTGGGGACAGGGGACCCCTCTGGCTACACCTTC. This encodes CASSLGTGDPSGYTF.

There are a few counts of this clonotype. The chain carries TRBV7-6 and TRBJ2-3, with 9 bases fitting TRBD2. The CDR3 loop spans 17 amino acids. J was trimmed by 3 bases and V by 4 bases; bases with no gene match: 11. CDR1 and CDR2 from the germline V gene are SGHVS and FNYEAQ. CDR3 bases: TGTGCCAGCAGCTCTCTAGCCGGCGGGGGGGTAACAGATACGCAGTATTTT. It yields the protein CASSSLAGGGVTDTQYF.

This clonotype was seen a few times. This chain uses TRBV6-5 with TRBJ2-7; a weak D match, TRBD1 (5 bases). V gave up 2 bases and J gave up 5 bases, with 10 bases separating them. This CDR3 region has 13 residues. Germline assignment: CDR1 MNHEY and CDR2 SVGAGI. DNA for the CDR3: TGTGCCAGCAGTTACCAGGACAAGGACGAGCAGTACTTC. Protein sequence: CASSYQDKDEQYF.

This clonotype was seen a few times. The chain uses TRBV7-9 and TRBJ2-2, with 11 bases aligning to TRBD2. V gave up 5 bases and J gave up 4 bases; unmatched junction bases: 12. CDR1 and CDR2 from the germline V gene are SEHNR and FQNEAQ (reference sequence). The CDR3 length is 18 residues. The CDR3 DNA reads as TGTGCCAGCAGCCCACCCGGGGTTAGCGGGAGGGCCACCGGGGAGCTGTTTTTT. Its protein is CASSPPGVSGRATGELFF.

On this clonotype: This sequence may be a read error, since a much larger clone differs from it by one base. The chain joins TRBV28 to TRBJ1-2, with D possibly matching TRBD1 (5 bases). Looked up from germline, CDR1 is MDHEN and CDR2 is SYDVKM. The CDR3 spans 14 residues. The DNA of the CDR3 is TGTGCCAGCAGTTTGGGGCAAGCGTTCTATGGCCACACCTTC. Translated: CASSLGQAFYGHTF.

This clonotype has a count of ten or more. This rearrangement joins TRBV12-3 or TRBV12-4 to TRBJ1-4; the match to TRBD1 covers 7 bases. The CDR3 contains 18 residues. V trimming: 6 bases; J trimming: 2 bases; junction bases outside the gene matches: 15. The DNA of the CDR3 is TGTGCCAGCAGCCATGGGGTGGACAGGACGATCACTAATGAAAAACTGTTTTTT. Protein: CASSHGVDRTITNEKLFF.

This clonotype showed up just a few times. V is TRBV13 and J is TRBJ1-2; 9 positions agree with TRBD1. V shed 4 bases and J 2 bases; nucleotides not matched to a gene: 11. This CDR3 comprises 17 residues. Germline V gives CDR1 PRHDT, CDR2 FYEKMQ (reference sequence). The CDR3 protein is CASSSGTGIFLNYGYTF. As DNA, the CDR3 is TGTGCCAGCAGCTCCGGGACAGGGATTTTTTTAAACTATGGCTACACCTTC.

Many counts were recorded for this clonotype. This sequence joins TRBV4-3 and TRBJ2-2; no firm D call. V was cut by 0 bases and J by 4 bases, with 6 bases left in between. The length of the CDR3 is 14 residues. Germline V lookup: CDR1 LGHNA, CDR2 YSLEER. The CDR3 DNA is TGCGCCAGCAGCCAAGACAAGTTCACCGGGGAGCTGTTTTTT. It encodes CASSQDKFTGELFF.

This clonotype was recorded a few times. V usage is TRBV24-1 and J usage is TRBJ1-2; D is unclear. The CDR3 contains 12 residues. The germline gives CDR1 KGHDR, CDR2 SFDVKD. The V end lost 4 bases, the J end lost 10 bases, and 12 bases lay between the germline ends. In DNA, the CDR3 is TGTGCCACCAGTGACTCCCCATGGGACTACACCTTC. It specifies CATSDSPWDYTF.

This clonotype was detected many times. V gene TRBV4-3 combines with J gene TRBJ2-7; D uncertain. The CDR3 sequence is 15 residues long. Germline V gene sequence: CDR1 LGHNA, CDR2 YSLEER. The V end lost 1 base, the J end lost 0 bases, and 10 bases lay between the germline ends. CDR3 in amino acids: CASSQGASSSYEQYF. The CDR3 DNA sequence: TGCGCCAGCAGCCAAGGGGCCAGTAGCTCCTACGAGCAGTACTTC.

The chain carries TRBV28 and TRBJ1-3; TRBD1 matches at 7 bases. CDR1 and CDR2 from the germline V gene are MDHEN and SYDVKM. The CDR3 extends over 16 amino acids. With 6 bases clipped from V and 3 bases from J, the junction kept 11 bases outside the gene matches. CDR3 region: CASSPRDREYGNTIYF. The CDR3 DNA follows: TGTGCCAGCAGCCCCCGCGACAGGGAATATGGAAACACCATATATTTT.

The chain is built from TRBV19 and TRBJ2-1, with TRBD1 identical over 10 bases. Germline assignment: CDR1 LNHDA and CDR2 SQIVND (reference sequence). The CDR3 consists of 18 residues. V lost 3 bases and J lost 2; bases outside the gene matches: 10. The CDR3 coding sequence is TGTGCCAGTAGTATTATGACAGGGGGCCTGGGGACCTACAATGAGCAGTTCTTC. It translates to CASSIMTGGLGTYNEQFF.

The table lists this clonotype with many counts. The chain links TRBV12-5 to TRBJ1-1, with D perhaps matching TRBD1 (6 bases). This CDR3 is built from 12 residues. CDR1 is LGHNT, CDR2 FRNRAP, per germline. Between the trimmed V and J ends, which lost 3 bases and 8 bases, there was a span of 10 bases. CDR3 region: CASGFRTDEAFF. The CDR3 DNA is TGTGCTAGTGGTTTTCGGACAGACGAAGCTTTCTTT. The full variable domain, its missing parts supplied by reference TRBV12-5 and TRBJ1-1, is DARVTQTPRHKVTEMGQEVTMRCQPILGHNTVFWYRQTMMQGLELLAYFRNRAPLDDSGMPKDRFSAEMPDATLATLKIQPSEPRDSAVYFCASGFRTDEAFFGQGTRLTVV.

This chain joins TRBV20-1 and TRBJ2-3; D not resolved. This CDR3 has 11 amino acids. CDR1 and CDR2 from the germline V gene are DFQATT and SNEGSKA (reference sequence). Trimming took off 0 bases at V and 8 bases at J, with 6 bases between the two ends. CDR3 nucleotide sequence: TGCAGTGCTAGAGAAATTGGTACGCAGTATTTT. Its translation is CSAREIGTQYF.

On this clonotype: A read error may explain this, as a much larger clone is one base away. The CDR3 spells CAWSETASNQSQHF. The DNA for the CDR3 is TGTGCCTGGAGTGAAACAGCCAGCAATCAGTCCCAGCATTTT. The chain uses TRBV30 and TRBJ1-5; D is unclear. Germline lookup yields CDR1 GTSNPN and CDR2 SVGIG (reference sequence). This CDR3 is 14 amino acids long.

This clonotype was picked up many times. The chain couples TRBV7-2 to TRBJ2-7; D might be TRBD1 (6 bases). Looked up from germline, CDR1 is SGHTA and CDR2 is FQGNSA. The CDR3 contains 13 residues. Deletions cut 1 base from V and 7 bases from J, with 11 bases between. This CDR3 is CASSLGGRGEQYF. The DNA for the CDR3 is TGTGCCAGCAGCTTAGGGGGCAGGGGAGAGCAGTACTTC.

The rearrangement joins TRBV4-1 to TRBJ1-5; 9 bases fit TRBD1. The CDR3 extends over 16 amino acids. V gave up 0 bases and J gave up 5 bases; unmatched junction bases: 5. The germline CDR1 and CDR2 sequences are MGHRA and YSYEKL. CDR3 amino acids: CASSQEGQGFDQPQHF. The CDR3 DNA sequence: TGCGCCAGCAGCCAAGAGGGACAGGGCTTCGATCAGCCCCAGCATTTT.